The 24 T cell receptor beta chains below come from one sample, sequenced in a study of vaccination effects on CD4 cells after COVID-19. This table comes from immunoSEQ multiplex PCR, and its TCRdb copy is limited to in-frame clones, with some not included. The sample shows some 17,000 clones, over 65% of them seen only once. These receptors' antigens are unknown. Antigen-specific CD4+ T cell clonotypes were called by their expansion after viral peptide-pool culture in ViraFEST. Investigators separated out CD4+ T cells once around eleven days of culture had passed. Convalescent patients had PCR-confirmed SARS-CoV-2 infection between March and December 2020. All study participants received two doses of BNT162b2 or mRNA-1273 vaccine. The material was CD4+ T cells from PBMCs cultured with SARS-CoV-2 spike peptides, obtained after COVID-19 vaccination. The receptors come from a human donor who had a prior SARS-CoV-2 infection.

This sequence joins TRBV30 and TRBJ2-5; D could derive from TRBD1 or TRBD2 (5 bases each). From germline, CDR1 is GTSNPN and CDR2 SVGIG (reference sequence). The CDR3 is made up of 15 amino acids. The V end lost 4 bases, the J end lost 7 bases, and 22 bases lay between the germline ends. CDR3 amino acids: CAWIPSGTSLVTQYF. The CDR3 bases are TGTGCCTGGATCCCATCGGGGACCAGCTTGGTGACCCAGTACTTC.

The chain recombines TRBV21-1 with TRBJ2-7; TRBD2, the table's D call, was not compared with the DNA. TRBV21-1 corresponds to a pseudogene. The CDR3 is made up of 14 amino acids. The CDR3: CASSSRSFLYEQYF. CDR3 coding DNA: TGTGCCAGCAGCTCAAGAAGCTTTCTTTACGAGCAGTACTTC.

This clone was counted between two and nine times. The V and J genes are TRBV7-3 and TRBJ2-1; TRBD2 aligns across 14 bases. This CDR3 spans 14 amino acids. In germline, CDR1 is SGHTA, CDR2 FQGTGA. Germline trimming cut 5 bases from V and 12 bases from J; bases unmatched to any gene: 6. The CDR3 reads CASSPTSGGAWQFF. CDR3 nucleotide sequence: TGTGCCAGCAGCCCGACTAGCGGGGGGGCCTGGCAGTTCTTC.

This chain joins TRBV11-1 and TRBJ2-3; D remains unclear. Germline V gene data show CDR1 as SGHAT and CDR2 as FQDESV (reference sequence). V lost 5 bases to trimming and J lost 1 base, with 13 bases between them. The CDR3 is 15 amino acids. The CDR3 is CASSVSNEGTDTQYF. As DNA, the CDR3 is TGTGCCAGCAGCGTAAGTAACGAGGGCACAGATACGCAGTATTTT.

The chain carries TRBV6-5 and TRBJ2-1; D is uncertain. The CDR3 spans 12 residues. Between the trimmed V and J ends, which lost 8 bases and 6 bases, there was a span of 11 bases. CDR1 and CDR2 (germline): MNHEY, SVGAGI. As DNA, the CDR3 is TGTGCCAGCTCTACTGGCGGCAATGAGCAGTTCTTC. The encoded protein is CASSTGGNEQFF.

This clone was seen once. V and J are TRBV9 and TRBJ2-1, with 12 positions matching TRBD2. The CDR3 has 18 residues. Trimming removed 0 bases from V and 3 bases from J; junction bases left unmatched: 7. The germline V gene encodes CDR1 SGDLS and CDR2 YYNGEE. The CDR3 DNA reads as TGTGCCAGCAGCGTAGGGCTAGCGGGAGGGGCAGTCTACAATGAGCAGTTCTTC. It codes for CASSVGLAGGAVYNEQFF.

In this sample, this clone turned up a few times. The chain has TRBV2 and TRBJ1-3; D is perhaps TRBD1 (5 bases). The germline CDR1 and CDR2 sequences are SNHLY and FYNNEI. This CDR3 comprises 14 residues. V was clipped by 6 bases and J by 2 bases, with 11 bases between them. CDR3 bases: TGTGCCAGCAGACCCCAGGGCCCTGGAAACACCATATATTTT. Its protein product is CASRPQGPGNTIYF.

The CDR3 nucleotides are TGTGCCAGCAGCCCCCGACAGAACTCCTACGAGCAGTACTTC. Its translation is CASSPRQNSYEQYF. This sequence joins TRBV11-1 and TRBJ2-7, with TRBD1 as a possible D gene (5 bases). V lost 5 bases, J lost 0 bases, and 11 bases lay in between. CDR3 length: 14 residues. Germline V gene sequence: CDR1 SGHAT, CDR2 FQDESV (reference sequence).

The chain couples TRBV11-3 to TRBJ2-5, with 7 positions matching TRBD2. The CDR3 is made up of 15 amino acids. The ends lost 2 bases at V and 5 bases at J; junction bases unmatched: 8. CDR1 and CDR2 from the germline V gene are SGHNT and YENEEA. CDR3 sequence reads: CASSLLGLRQETQYF. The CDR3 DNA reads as TGTGCCAGCAGCTTATTGGGACTACGCCAGGAGACCCAGTACTTC.

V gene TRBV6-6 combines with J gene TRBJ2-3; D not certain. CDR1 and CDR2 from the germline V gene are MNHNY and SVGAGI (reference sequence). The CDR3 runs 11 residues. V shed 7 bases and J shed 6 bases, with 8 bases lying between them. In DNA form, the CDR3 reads TGTGCCAGCACGTCAGCGGATACGCAGTATTTT. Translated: CASTSADTQYF.

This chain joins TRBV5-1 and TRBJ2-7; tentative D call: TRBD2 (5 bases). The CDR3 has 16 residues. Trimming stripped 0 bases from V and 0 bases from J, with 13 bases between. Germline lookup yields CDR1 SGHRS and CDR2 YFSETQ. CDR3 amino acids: CASSLESSGISYEQYF. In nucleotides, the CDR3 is TGCGCCAGCAGCTTGGAATCCAGCGGTATCTCCTACGAGCAGTACTTC.

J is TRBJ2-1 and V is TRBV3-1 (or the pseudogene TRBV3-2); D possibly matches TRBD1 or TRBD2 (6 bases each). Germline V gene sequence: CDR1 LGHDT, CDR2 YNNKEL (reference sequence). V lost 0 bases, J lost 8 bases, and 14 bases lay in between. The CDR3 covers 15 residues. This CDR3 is CASSQEENREDEQFF. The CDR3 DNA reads TGTGCCAGCAGCCAAGAAGAAAACAGGGAGGATGAGCAGTTCTTC.

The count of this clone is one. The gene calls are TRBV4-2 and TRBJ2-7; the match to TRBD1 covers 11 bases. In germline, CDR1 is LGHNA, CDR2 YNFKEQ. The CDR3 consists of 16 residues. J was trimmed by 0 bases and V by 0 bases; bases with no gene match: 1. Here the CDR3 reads CASSQEDRGLSYEQYF. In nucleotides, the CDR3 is TGTGCCAGCAGCCAAGAGGACAGGGGGCTCTCCTACGAGCAGTACTTC.

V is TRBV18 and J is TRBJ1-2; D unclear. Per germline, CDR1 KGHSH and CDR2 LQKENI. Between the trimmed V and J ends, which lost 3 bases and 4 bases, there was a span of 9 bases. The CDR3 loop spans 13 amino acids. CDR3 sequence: CASSPGGFYGYTF. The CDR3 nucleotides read TGTGCCAGCTCACCGGGAGGGTTCTATGGCTACACCTTC.

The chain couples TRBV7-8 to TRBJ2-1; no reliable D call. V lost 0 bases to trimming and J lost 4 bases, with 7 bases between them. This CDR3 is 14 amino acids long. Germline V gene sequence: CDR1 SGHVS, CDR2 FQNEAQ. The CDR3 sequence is CASSLARLYNEQFF. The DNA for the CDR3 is TGTGCCAGCAGCTTAGCGCGGCTGTACAATGAGCAGTTCTTC. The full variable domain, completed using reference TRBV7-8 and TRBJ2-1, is GAGVSQSPRYKVAKRGQDVALRCDPISGHVSLFWYQQALGQGPEFLTYFQNEAQLDKSGLPSDRFFAERPEGSVSTLKIQRTQQEDSAVYLCASSLARLYNEQFFGPGTRLTVL.

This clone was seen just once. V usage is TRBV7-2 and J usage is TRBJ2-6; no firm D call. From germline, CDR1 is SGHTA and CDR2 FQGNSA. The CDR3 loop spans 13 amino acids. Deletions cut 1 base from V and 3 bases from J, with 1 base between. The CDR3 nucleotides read TGTGCCAGCAGCTTAGTTGGGGCCAACGTCCTGACTTTC. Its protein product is CASSLVGANVLTF.

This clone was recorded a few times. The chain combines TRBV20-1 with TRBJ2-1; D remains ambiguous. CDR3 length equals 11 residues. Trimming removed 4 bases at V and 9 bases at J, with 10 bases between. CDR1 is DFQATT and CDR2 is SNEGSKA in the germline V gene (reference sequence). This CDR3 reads CSAMWDGEQFF. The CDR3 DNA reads TGCAGTGCTATGTGGGATGGTGAGCAGTTCTTC.

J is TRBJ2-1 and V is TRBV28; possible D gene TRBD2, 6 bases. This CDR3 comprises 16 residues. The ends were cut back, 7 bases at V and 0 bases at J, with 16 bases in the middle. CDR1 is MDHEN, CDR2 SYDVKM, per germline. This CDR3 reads CASTLAGGSSYNEQFF. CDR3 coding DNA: TGTGCCAGCACCCTCGCTGGGGGGAGCTCCTACAATGAGCAGTTCTTC.

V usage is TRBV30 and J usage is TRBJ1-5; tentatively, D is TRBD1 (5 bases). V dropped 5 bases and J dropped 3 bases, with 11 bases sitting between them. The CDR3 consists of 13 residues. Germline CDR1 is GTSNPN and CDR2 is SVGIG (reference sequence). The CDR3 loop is CAWSGGFNQPQHF. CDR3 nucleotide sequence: TGTGCCTGGTCGGGGGGATTCAATCAGCCCCAGCATTTT.

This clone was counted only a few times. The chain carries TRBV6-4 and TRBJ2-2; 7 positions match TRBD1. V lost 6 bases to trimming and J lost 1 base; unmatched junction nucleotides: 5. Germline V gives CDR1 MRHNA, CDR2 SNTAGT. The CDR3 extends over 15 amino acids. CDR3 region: CASSWTGENTGELFF. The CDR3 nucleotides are TGTGCCAGCAGCTGGACAGGAGAGAACACCGGGGAGCTGTTTTTT.

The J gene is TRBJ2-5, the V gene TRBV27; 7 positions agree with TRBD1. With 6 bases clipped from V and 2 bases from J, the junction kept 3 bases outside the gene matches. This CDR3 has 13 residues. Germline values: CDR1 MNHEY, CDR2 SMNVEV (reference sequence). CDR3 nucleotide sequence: TGTGCCAGCAGGAAGGGACAGCAAGAGACCCAGTACTTC. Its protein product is CASRKGQQETQYF.

CDR3 sequence: CASSKVQGETEAFF. The CDR3 coding sequence is TGTGCCAGCAGCAAGGTCCAGGGAGAAACTGAAGCTTTCTTT. The V gene is TRBV21-1, the J gene TRBJ1-1. TRBV21-1 is noted as a pseudogene. The CDR3 runs to 14 residues.

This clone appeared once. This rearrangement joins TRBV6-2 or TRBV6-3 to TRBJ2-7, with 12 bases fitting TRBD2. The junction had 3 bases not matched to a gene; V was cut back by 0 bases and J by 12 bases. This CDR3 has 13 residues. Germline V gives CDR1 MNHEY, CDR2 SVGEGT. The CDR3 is CASSYSGTSGPYF. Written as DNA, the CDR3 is TGTGCCAGCAGTTACTCCGGGACTAGCGGGCCGTACTTC.

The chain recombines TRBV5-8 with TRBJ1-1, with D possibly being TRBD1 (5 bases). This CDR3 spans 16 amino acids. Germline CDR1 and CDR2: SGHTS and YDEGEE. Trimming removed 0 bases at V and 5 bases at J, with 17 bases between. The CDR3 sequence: CASSLGKRTIGTEAFF. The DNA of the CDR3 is TGTGCCAGCAGCTTGGGGAAAAGGACAATAGGAACTGAAGCTTTCTTT.